A selection of T cell receptor beta chains follows, all from one sample in a study of radiotherapy plus CTLA-4 blockade in lung cancer. Only in-frame clones appear in the TCRdb table, and some are missing; sequencing was by immunoSEQ multiplex PCR. The sample lists roughly 54,000 clones, around four fifths seen once, with roughly 2.9% in the top ten. Sequenced material: peripheral blood, taken from a patient treated with radiotherapy plus ipilimumab. The receptors here all came from a human donor with non-small cell lung cancer who had a partial response to radiotherapy plus ipilimumab. CDR3s include the opening cysteine and the closing phenylalanine or tryptophan. A D gene is named only where the DNA matches it firmly. Some rows mark clone size as missing; the rest say once, few, many or name a class of expanded clone.

J gene: TRBJ2-3; D gene: .; V gene: TRBV5-1; clone size: .; CDR3 protein: CASSPQPPSVRTDTQYF; CDR3 DNA: TGCGCCAGCAGCCCACAACCCCCTAGTGTTCGCACAGATACGCAGTATTTT
J gene: TRBJ2-5; D gene: .; V gene: TRBV30; clone size: .; CDR3 protein: CAWRQVPRETQYF; CDR3 DNA: TGTGCCTGGAGGCAGGTACCTCGGGAGACCCAGTACTTC
J gene: TRBJ1-1; D gene: TRBD1; V gene: TRBV5-1; clone size: once; CDR3 protein: CASRVTGQKNTEAFF; CDR3 DNA: TGCGCCAGCCGTGTTACGGGACAGAAGAACACTGAAGCTTTCTTT
J gene: TRBJ1-2; D gene: .; V gene: TRBV19; clone size: .; CDR3 protein: CASTEQGLLGYTF; CDR3 DNA: TGTGCCAGTACCGAACAGGGCCTCCTAGGCTACACCTTC
J gene: TRBJ1-5; D gene: .; V gene: TRBV19; clone size: .; CDR3 protein: CASNLGQFSQPQHF; CDR3 DNA: TGTGCCAGTAACCTAGGACAGTTTAGCCAGCCCCAGCATTTT
J gene: TRBJ1-6; D gene: .; V gene: TRBV11-2; clone size: .; CDR3 protein: CASSLGGGTPLHF; CDR3 DNA: TGTGCCAGCAGCTTAGGCGGGGGGACACCCCTCCACTTT
J gene: TRBJ2-3; D gene: .; V gene: TRBV13; clone size: once; CDR3 protein: CASSALSTDTQYF; CDR3 DNA: TGTGCCAGCAGCGCACTGTCCACAGATACGCAGTATTTT
J gene: TRBJ2-1; D gene: TRBD1; V gene: TRBV11-2; clone size: once; CDR3 protein: CASSSRRTGNGEQFF; CDR3 DNA: TGTGCCAGCAGCTCACGAAGGACAGGGAACGGGGAGCAGTTCTTC
J gene: TRBJ2-2; D gene: .; V gene: TRBV9; clone size: once; CDR3 protein: CASSQGNTGELFF; CDR3 DNA: TGTGCCAGCAGCCAGGGGAACACCGGGGAGCTGTTTTTT
J gene: TRBJ1-2; D gene: TRBD1; V gene: TRBV5-1; clone size: .; CDR3 protein: CASSPPTGRYGYTF; CDR3 DNA: TGCGCCAGCAGCCCGCCGACAGGGAGGTATGGCTACACCTTC
J gene: TRBJ2-7; D gene: .; V gene: TRBV18; clone size: .; CDR3 protein: CASSPPDSSYEQYF; CDR3 DNA: TGTGCCAGCTCACCACCGGACTCCTCCTACGAGCAGTACTTC
J gene: TRBJ2-7; D gene: .; V gene: TRBV5-1; clone size: .; CDR3 protein: CASSFNQGTREQYF; CDR3 DNA: TGCGCCAGCAGCTTCAATCAGGGGACCCGCGAGCAGTACTTC
J gene: TRBJ2-1; D gene: .; V gene: TRBV7-3; clone size: few; CDR3 protein: CASSLSGGRNEQFF; CDR3 DNA: TGTGCCAGCAGCTTATCTGGGGGCCGAAATGAGCAGTTCTTC
J gene: TRBJ2-7; D gene: TRBD1; V gene: TRBV28; clone size: .; CDR3 protein: CASSTPTGPYEQYF; CDR3 DNA: TGTGCCAGCAGTACCCCGACAGGGCCCTACGAGCAGTACTTC
J gene: TRBJ2-7; D gene: TRBD1; V gene: TRBV2; clone size: .; CDR3 protein: CASSRRDRGYEQYF; CDR3 DNA: TGTGCCAGCAGTCGCCGGGACAGGGGATACGAGCAGTACTTC
J gene: TRBJ2-2; D gene: TRBD1; V gene: TRBV7-3; clone size: .; CDR3 protein: CASSRDRTNTGELFF; CDR3 DNA: TGTGCCAGCAGCCGGGACAGGACGAACACCGGGGAGCTGTTTTTT
J gene: TRBJ2-4; D gene: .; V gene: TRBV19; clone size: .; CDR3 protein: CASSIAGGRNIQYF; CDR3 DNA: TGTGCCAGTAGTATAGCGGGTGGTAGAAACATTCAGTACTTC
J gene: TRBJ1-2; D gene: TRBD1; V gene: TRBV28; clone size: .; CDR3 protein: CASSFIGQGPGGYTF; CDR3 DNA: TGTGCCAGCAGTTTTATTGGACAGGGTCCGGGGGGCTACACCTTC
J gene: TRBJ1-4; D gene: TRBD1; V gene: TRBV19; clone size: .; CDR3 protein: CASGTGRATNEKLFF; CDR3 DNA: TGTGCCAGTGGGACAGGGCGCGCAACTAATGAAAAACTGTTTTTT
J gene: TRBJ1-6; D gene: .; V gene: TRBV7-3; clone size: .; CDR3 protein: CASSLGGLQGNSPLHF; CDR3 DNA: TGTGCCAGCAGCTTAGGGGGACTCCAAGGAAATTCACCCCTCCACTTT
J gene: TRBJ1-1; D gene: .; V gene: TRBV20-1; clone size: .; CDR3 protein: CSAFRTGEAFF; CDR3 DNA: TGCAGTGCTTTCCGAACAGGTGAAGCTTTCTTT
J gene: TRBJ1-6; D gene: TRBD1; V gene: TRBV28; clone size: few; CDR3 protein: CASSPGQGGSPLHF; CDR3 DNA: TGTGCCAGCAGTCCCGGACAGGGCGGCTCACCCCTCCACTTT
J gene: TRBJ2-7; D gene: .; V gene: TRBV28; clone size: .; CDR3 protein: CASSSDFYEQYF; CDR3 DNA: TGTGCCAGCAGTTCGGACTTCTACGAGCAGTACTTC
J gene: TRBJ2-1; D gene: TRBD2; V gene: TRBV19; clone size: .; CDR3 protein: CASSSRGGGNYNEQFF; CDR3 DNA: TGTGCCAGTAGTAGTCGTGGCGGGGGGAACTACAATGAGCAGTTCTTC
J gene: TRBJ2-1; D gene: TRBD1; V gene: TRBV19; clone size: few; CDR3 protein: CASKKDRGRNEQFF; CDR3 DNA: TGTGCCAGTAAGAAGGACAGGGGGCGCAATGAGCAGTTCTTC
J gene: TRBJ1-1; D gene: TRBD1; V gene: TRBV9; clone size: few; CDR3 protein: CASSPRQGMNTEAFF; CDR3 DNA: TGTGCCAGCAGCCCCCGACAGGGAATGAACACTGAAGCTTTCTTT
J gene: TRBJ1-3; D gene: .; V gene: TRBV5-8; clone size: .; CDR3 protein: CASSFGGNTIYF; CDR3 DNA: TGTGCCAGCAGCTTCGGTGGAAACACCATATATTTT
J gene: TRBJ2-1; D gene: TRBD2; V gene: TRBV6-6; clone size: once; CDR3 protein: CASNLAGGLDEQFF; CDR3 DNA: TGTGCCAGCAACCTAGCGGGGGGGCTAGATGAGCAGTTCTTC
J gene: TRBJ2-1; D gene: .; V gene: TRBV9; clone size: once; CDR3 protein: CASSVLVGASYEQFF; CDR3 DNA: TGTGCCAGCAGCGTTCTCGTGGGGGCGAGTTATGAGCAGTTCTTC
J gene: TRBJ2-1; D gene: TRBD1; V gene: TRBV7-3; clone size: .; CDR3 protein: CASSLRGQGYNEQFF; CDR3 DNA: TGTGCCAGCAGCCTCAGGGGGCAAGGATACAATGAGCAGTTCTTC
J gene: TRBJ2-7; D gene: TRBD2; V gene: TRBV15; clone size: .; CDR3 protein: CATSIFSGGAYEQYF; CDR3 DNA: TGTGCCACCAGCATATTTTCCGGGGGGGCCTACGAGCAGTACTTC
J gene: TRBJ2-6; D gene: .; V gene: TRBV29-1; clone size: .; CDR3 protein: CSVTGQSSGANVLTF; CDR3 DNA: TGCAGCGTTACCGGACAGAGCTCTGGGGCCAACGTCCTGACTTTC
J gene: TRBJ2-2; D gene: .; V gene: TRBV29-1; clone size: .; CDR3 protein: CSACPGTNTGELFF; CDR3 DNA: TGCAGCGCCTGCCCGGGTACGAACACCGGGGAGCTGTTTTTT
J gene: TRBJ1-1; D gene: TRBD1; V gene: TRBV4-1; clone size: .; CDR3 protein: CASSQTGGGYTEAFF; CDR3 DNA: TGCGCCAGCAGTCAAACAGGGGGCGGGTACACTGAAGCTTTCTTT
J gene: TRBJ2-1; D gene: TRBD1; V gene: TRBV5-1; clone size: .; CDR3 protein: CASTGGQANEQFF; CDR3 DNA: TGCGCCAGCACCGGAGGACAGGCCAATGAGCAGTTCTTC
J gene: TRBJ2-7; D gene: TRBD1; V gene: TRBV27; clone size: .; CDR3 protein: CASNPRDRGSSYEQYF; CDR3 DNA: TGTGCCAGCAACCCCCGGGACAGGGGCAGCTCCTACGAGCAGTACTTC
J gene: TRBJ1-2; D gene: TRBD1; V gene: TRBV18; clone size: once; CDR3 protein: CASSPAGQGYGYTF; CDR3 DNA: TGTGCCAGCTCACCAGCGGGACAGGGTTATGGCTACACCTTC
J gene: TRBJ2-1; D gene: .; V gene: TRBV11-2; clone size: .; CDR3 protein: CASSALTGPQFF; CDR3 DNA: TGTGCCAGCAGCGCCTTGACAGGCCCGCAGTTCTTC
J gene: TRBJ2-7; D gene: .; V gene: TRBV11-2; clone size: .; CDR3 protein: CASSLDGAEQYF; CDR3 DNA: TGTGCCAGCAGCTTAGATGGAGCCGAGCAGTACTTC
J gene: TRBJ1-4; D gene: .; V gene: TRBV9; clone size: .; CDR3 protein: CASSVAGTNEKLFF; CDR3 DNA: TGTGCCAGCAGCGTGGCCGGGACAAATGAAAAACTGTTTTTT
J gene: TRBJ2-7; D gene: TRBD1; V gene: TRBV28; clone size: .; CDR3 protein: CASSLLGQGYYEQYF; CDR3 DNA: TGTGCCAGCAGTCTGTTAGGACAGGGATACTACGAGCAGTACTTC
J gene: TRBJ2-1; D gene: TRBD2; V gene: TRBV4-3; clone size: .; CDR3 protein: CASSQDRGSGGSFYNEQFF; CDR3 DNA: TGCGCCAGCAGCCAAGATCGGGGTAGCGGGGGCAGCTTCTACAATGAGCAGTTCTTC
J gene: TRBJ1-2; D gene: .; V gene: TRBV5-6; clone size: .; CDR3 protein: CASSLRGPPPGYTF; CDR3 DNA: TGTGCCAGCAGCTTAAGGGGCCCCCCTCCTGGCTACACCTTC
J gene: TRBJ1-1; D gene: TRBD1; V gene: TRBV10-1; clone size: .; CDR3 protein: CASSESTQGERTFF; CDR3 DNA: TGCGCCAGCAGTGAGTCGACTCAGGGGGAGCGAACTTTCTTT
J gene: TRBJ2-3; D gene: TRBD2; V gene: TRBV7-3; clone size: .; CDR3 protein: CASSLGGGAGDTQYF; CDR3 DNA: TGTGCCAGCAGCTTAGGCGGGGGGGCCGGAGATACGCAGTATTTT
J gene: TRBJ1-1; D gene: .; V gene: TRBV6-5; clone size: once; CDR3 protein: CASSYAGVNTEAFF; CDR3 DNA: TGTGCCAGCAGTTACGCAGGGGTCAACACTGAAGCTTTCTTT
J gene: TRBJ1-2; D gene: TRBD1; V gene: TRBV12-5; clone size: .; CDR3 protein: CASGILGQGAVYGYTF; CDR3 DNA: TGTGCTAGTGGTATCTTGGGACAGGGGGCTGTCTATGGCTACACCTTC
J gene: TRBJ2-3; D gene: TRBD2; V gene: TRBV19; clone size: .; CDR3 protein: CASTKSAGDTQYF; CDR3 DNA: TGTGCCAGTACCAAATCAGCGGGGGATACGCAGTATTTT
J gene: TRBJ1-1; D gene: .; V gene: TRBV7-9; clone size: .; CDR3 protein: CASSPNFEAFF; CDR3 DNA: TGTGCCAGCAGCCCAAACTTTGAAGCTTTCTTT
J gene: TRBJ2-2; D gene: TRBD1; V gene: TRBV18; clone size: .; CDR3 protein: CASSPRTGDTGELFF; CDR3 DNA: TGTGCCAGCTCACCAAGGACAGGGGATACCGGGGAGCTGTTTTTT
J gene: TRBJ2-1; D gene: TRBD1; V gene: TRBV4-2; clone size: .; CDR3 protein: CASSPKAATGQEVHEQFF; CDR3 DNA: TGTGCCAGCAGCCCAAAGGCCGCGACGGGACAGGAGGTGCATGAGCAGTTCTTC
J gene: TRBJ1-6; D gene: .; V gene: TRBV4-2; clone size: .; CDR3 protein: CASSQEQGNSPLHF; CDR3 DNA: TGTGCCAGCAGCCAAGAACAGGGTAATTCACCCCTCCACTTT
J gene: TRBJ2-7; D gene: .; V gene: TRBV5-1; clone size: once; CDR3 protein: CASSLADEQYF; CDR3 DNA: TGCGCCAGCAGCTTGGCGGACGAGCAGTACTTC
J gene: TRBJ2-1; D gene: TRBD2; V gene: TRBV2; clone size: .; CDR3 protein: CANSGGDLSSYNEQFF; CDR3 DNA: TGTGCCAATAGCGGGGGGGACTTAAGCTCCTACAATGAGCAGTTCTTC
J gene: TRBJ1-6; D gene: TRBD1; V gene: TRBV7-9; clone size: few; CDR3 protein: CASNSGQANSPLHF; CDR3 DNA: TGTGCCAGCAACTCGGGACAGGCAAATTCACCCCTCCACTTT
J gene: TRBJ2-7; D gene: .; V gene: TRBV5-1; clone size: .; CDR3 protein: CASSFGQRAYEQYF; CDR3 DNA: TGCGCCAGCAGCTTTGGACAGAGAGCCTACGAGCAGTACTTC
J gene: TRBJ2-7; D gene: TRBD2; V gene: TRBV7-2; clone size: .; CDR3 protein: CASSKTSGPYEQYF; CDR3 DNA: TGTGCCAGCAGCAAGACTAGCGGGCCCTACGAGCAGTACTTC
J gene: TRBJ2-1; D gene: TRBD2; V gene: TRBV7-6; clone size: .; CDR3 protein: CASSTSGTSGYYEQFF; CDR3 DNA: TGTGCCAGCAGCACCTCCGGGACTAGCGGGTATTATGAGCAGTTCTTC